This is a list of T cell receptor beta chains from one sample in a study of T cell responses to AZD1222 COVID-19 vaccine. Measured with immunoSEQ multiplex PCR; TCRdb has only the in-frame clones, and not every one. This sample has some 130,000 clones, with around four fifths found just once. The source was peripheral blood, collected on day 0 of AZD1222 vaccination. These receptors all come from an adult in good health. Each CDR3 is given with its conserved first and last residue. D genes are given only for firm matches. Rows give clone size only sometimes, using once, few, many, or a class for an expanded clone.

j_call v_call d_call clone_size cdr3_aa cdr3_nt
TRBJ1-1 TRBV18 NA NA CASSPQGGKEAFF TGTGCCAGCTCGCCTCAAGGAGGGAAGGAAGCTTTCTTT
TRBJ2-2 TRBV9 NA NA CASSAGLRGASNTGELFF TGTGCCAGCAGCGCCGGGCTGAGGGGGGCCTCGAACACCGGGGAGCTGTTTTTT
TRBJ1-5 TRBV10-3 TRBD1 NA CAISRQGGDQPQHF TGTGCCATCAGTCGACAGGGAGGCGATCAGCCCCAGCATTTT
TRBJ2-7 TRBV7-9 NA NA CASSAGTATEQYF TGTGCCAGCAGTGCCGGGACGGCCACCGAGCAGTACTTC
TRBJ2-7 TRBV5-1 NA NA CASSLGRDYEQYF TGCGCCAGCAGCTTGGGACGGGACTACGAGCAGTACTTC
TRBJ2-5 TRBV7-2 NA NA CASSLARGAVQETQYF TGTGCCAGCAGCTTAGCCAGGGGGGCGGTTCAAGAGACCCAGTACTTC
TRBJ1-1 TRBV4-2 NA NA CASSQDVGGTMNTEAFF TGTGCCAGCAGCCAAGATGTCGGGGGCACCATGAACACTGAAGCTTTCTTT
TRBJ1-5 TRBV10-3 TRBD1 NA CATHRATGGYSNQPQHF TGTGCCACCCACCGGGCAACAGGGGGGTATAGCAATCAGCCCCAGCATTTT
TRBJ1-6 TRBV9 NA NA CASSLEGWNSPLHF TGTGCCAGCAGCCTTGAGGGGTGGAATTCACCCCTCCACTTT
TRBJ2-2 TRBV27 NA once CASSSWGTGELFF TGTGCCAGCAGTTCTTGGGGCACCGGGGAGCTGTTTTTT
TRBJ1-2 TRBV19 TRBD1 few CASSIRQGAGGYTF TGTGCCAGTAGTATCCGACAGGGGGCTGGTGGCTACACCTTC
TRBJ1-5 TRBV3-1/TRBV3-2 TRBD1 NA CASSQSTTGWIGPQHF TGTGCCAGCAGCCAAAGTACGACAGGGTGGATTGGGCCCCAGCATTTT
TRBJ2-5 TRBV7-9 TRBD1 NA CASNSWGQGQETQYF TGTGCCAGCAACTCCTGGGGACAGGGACAGGAGACCCAGTACTTC
TRBJ1-4 TRBV28 NA NA CASSRPPGLLEKLFF TGTGCCAGCAGTCGGCCCCCGGGACTGCTAGAAAAACTGTTTTTT
TRBJ2-1 TRBV29-1 NA NA CSAAGHLDNEQFF TGCAGCGCCGCGGGGCATCTTGACAATGAGCAGTTCTTC
TRBJ2-2 TRBV5-5 NA NA CASSPQVRGTGELFF TGTGCCAGCAGCCCACAGGTCCGTGGCACCGGGGAGCTGTTTTTT
TRBJ1-3 TRBV10-3 NA NA CAIRPQEETGNTIYF TGTGCCATCAGGCCACAGGAAGAAACTGGAAACACCATATATTTT
TRBJ1-1 TRBV2 NA NA CASRIQGTNTEAFF TGTGCCAGCAGGATACAGGGAACCAACACTGAAGCTTTCTTT
TRBJ1-1 TRBV2 NA NA CASSGRGEAFF TGTGCCAGCAGTGGACGCGGTGAAGCTTTCTTT
TRBJ1-1 TRBV29-1 NA NA CSALGPNPNTEAFF TGCAGCGCCCTGGGTCCAAATCCGAACACTGAAGCTTTCTTT
TRBJ1-4 TRBV7-9 NA NA CASSLPGATNEKLFF TGTGCCAGCAGCTTACCGGGAGCAACTAATGAAAAACTGTTTTTT
TRBJ1-6 TRBV18 TRBD1 NA CASSPGTGTSNSPLHF TGTGCCAGCTCACCCGGGACAGGTACCTCCAATTCACCCCTCCACTTT
TRBJ2-3 TRBV28 TRBD1 NA CASNFDRDPSTDTQYF TGTGCCAGCAATTTCGACAGGGACCCTAGCACAGATACGCAGTATTTT
TRBJ2-2 TRBV5-1 NA few CASSSKTTDNTGELFF TGCGCCAGCAGCTCTAAGACGACAGACAACACCGGGGAGCTGTTTTTT
TRBJ1-2 TRBV7-3 NA few CASSSGGPTSGYTF TGTGCCAGCAGCTCGGGGGGCCCGACTAGTGGCTACACCTTC
TRBJ1-1 TRBV7-3 NA once CASSLQGPTEAFF TGTGCCAGCAGCTTACAGGGGCCCACTGAAGCTTTCTTT
TRBJ1-1 TRBV5-1 TRBD1 NA CASSFPTGGMDTEAFF TGCGCCAGCAGCTTCCCGACAGGGGGTATGGACACTGAAGCTTTCTTT
TRBJ1-6 TRBV27 NA NA CASSSLPVSRGNSPLHF TGTGCCAGCAGTTCCCTTCCGGTATCGAGGGGTAATTCACCCCTCCACTTT
TRBJ2-7 TRBV29-1 TRBD2 NA CSVASGESKYEQYF TGCAGCGTTGCCAGCGGGGAGAGTAAGTACGAGCAGTACTTC
TRBJ1-2 TRBV19 TRBD1 once CASSQTGYGYTF TGTGCCAGTAGTCAGACAGGGTATGGCTACACCTTC
TRBJ2-5 TRBV9 TRBD2 NA CASSADRAGGQETQYF TGTGCCAGCAGCGCTGACCGGGCGGGGGGCCAAGAGACCCAGTACTTC
TRBJ1-6 TRBV5-1 TRBD1 NA CASSFTAGQGQDLHF TGCGCCAGCAGCTTCACCGCGGGACAGGGCCAAGACCTCCACTTT
TRBJ2-5 TRBV28 NA NA CASSLRGGGGGRETQYF TGTGCCAGCAGTTTAAGAGGGGGCGGCGGCGGGAGAGAGACCCAGTACTTC
TRBJ1-1 TRBV14 NA NA CASSQVYGGTEAFF TGTGCCAGCAGCCAAGTTTACGGGGGCACTGAAGCTTTCTTT
TRBJ2-2 TRBV24-1 NA NA CATSDPRVSQAPGELFF TGTGCCACCAGTGATCCGCGGGTTTCCCAAGCGCCCGGGGAGCTGTTTTTT
TRBJ1-1 TRBV6-5 NA NA CASIRTAEAFF TGTGCCAGCATACGGACCGCTGAAGCTTTCTTT
TRBJ1-2 TRBV27 NA few CASSPTFKRETLNGYTF TGTGCCAGCAGTCCAACCTTTAAGAGGGAGACGTTGAATGGCTACACCTTC
TRBJ2-5 TRBV5-1 NA NA CASSLNSQWGETQYF TGCGCCAGCAGCTTGAATAGCCAATGGGGGGAGACCCAGTACTTC
TRBJ1-3 TRBV27 TRBD1 NA CASRSTGSGGNTIYF TGTGCCAGCAGATCGACAGGGTCGGGAGGAAACACCATATATTTT
TRBJ2-7 TRBV6-5 NA NA CASREVFGGYEQYF TGTGCCAGCAGAGAGGTGTTCGGTGGCTACGAGCAGTACTTC
TRBJ2-4 TRBV2 NA NA CASSVQVANYIQYF TGTGCCAGCAGTGTGCAAGTTGCCAATTACATTCAGTACTTC
TRBJ2-4 TRBV4-1 NA NA CASSQESSAVGIQYF TGCGCCAGCAGCCAAGAGAGTTCGGCGGTCGGCATTCAGTACTTC
TRBJ2-7 TRBV6-5 NA NA CASSPERTRGYEQYF TGTGCCAGCAGCCCCGAAAGGACAAGGGGGTACGAGCAGTACTTC
TRBJ1-5 TRBV3-1/TRBV3-2 NA once CASSQRSWFQPQHF TGTGCCAGCAGCCAGCGAAGTTGGTTTCAGCCCCAGCATTTT
TRBJ2-3 TRBV7-9 NA NA CASSFDSSDTQYF TGTGCCAGCAGCTTCGACAGCTCAGATACGCAGTATTTT
TRBJ2-5 TRBV5-1 TRBD1 once CASSLGTGAVGETQYF TGCGCCAGCAGCTTGGGGACAGGGGCTGTCGGCGAGACCCAGTACTTC
TRBJ1-1 TRBV5-4 NA NA CASSSRGETEAFF TGTGCCAGCAGCTCAAGGGGTGAGACTGAAGCTTTCTTT
TRBJ1-4 TRBV7-9 NA NA CASRGIPGQPANEKLFF TGTGCCAGCAGGGGGATTCCGGGACAACCCGCCAATGAAAAACTGTTTTTT
TRBJ1-1 TRBV28 NA NA CASSLSTEAFF TGTGCCAGCAGTTTATCCACTGAAGCTTTCTTT
TRBJ1-6 TRBV10-3 TRBD1 NA CASQGAPNSPLHF TGTGCCTCACAGGGGGCGCCCAATTCACCCCTCCACTTT
TRBJ1-1 TRBV5-1 TRBD1 few CASSARQGLNTEAFF TGCGCCAGCAGCGCGCGACAGGGACTGAACACTGAAGCTTTCTTT
TRBJ1-1 TRBV10-2 NA NA CASSESNGGRRNTEAFF TGCGCCAGCAGTGAGTCGAATGGGGGCAGGCGGAACACTGAAGCTTTCTTT
TRBJ1-2 TRBV2 TRBD1 NA CASSEARGRVYGYTF TGTGCCAGCAGTGAAGCGAGGGGGCGCGTCTATGGCTACACCTTC
TRBJ1-5 TRBV4-1 TRBD1 NA CASSQDRDRYQPQHF TGCGCCAGCAGCCAAGATCGGGACAGGTATCAGCCCCAGCATTTT
TRBJ1-2 TRBV2 TRBD1 NA CASTRTGGYGYTF TGTGCCAGCACCAGGACAGGGGGCTATGGCTACACCTTC
TRBJ2-7 TRBV7-3 NA once CASSLFPGPAYEQYF TGTGCCAGCAGCTTGTTTCCAGGTCCCGCTTACGAGCAGTACTTC
TRBJ1-1 TRBV6-5 TRBD1 few CASNTGGVGNTEAFF TGTGCCAGCAATACAGGGGGGGTAGGCAACACTGAAGCTTTCTTT